Listed below are T cell receptor beta chains from one sample, sequenced in a study of T cells in Graves' hyperthyroidism and ophthalmopathy. TCRdb ran MiXCR on the multiplex PCR reads and lists one entry per CDR3 protein. The table lists approximately 410,000 distinct CDR3 sequences, 14% to 15% of them singletons. The sample taken for sequencing was blood. These receptors were obtained from a man between 18 and 35 years old with Graves' ophthalmopathy. Both conserved end residues are trimmed from each CDR3. Clone sizes are given selectively: once, few, many, or a class where the clone is expanded.

CDR3 protein: ASNQESQYNSPLH
V gene: TRBV3-1
clone size: -
J gene: TRBJ1-6

CDR3 protein: ASSLAPRRGSYNEQF
V gene: TRBV5-1
clone size: many
J gene: TRBJ2-1

CDR3 protein: ASSVRSSSYNEQF
V gene: TRBV9
clone size: -
J gene: TRBJ2-1

CDR3 protein: ASSYSRTSGTYEQY
V gene: TRBV6-2/TRBV6-3
clone size: many
J gene: TRBJ2-7

CDR3 protein: ASSQGVGLANNEQF
V gene: TRBV3-1
clone size: many
J gene: TRBJ2-1

CDR3 protein: ASSEFGYEQY
V gene: TRBV25-1
clone size: -
J gene: TRBJ2-7

CDR3 protein: ASSSPGLAGETYEQY
V gene: TRBV12-3/TRBV12-4
clone size: -
J gene: TRBJ2-7

CDR3 protein: ASSLDDGVHQY
V gene: TRBV11-2
clone size: -
J gene: TRBJ2-5

CDR3 protein: ASSLEGTDTQY
V gene: TRBV11-3
clone size: many
J gene: TRBJ2-3

CDR3 protein: ASRIGLVNGELF
V gene: TRBV5-1
clone size: -
J gene: TRBJ2-2

CDR3 protein: ASSQATLGLAKNIQY
V gene: TRBV4-1
clone size: few
J gene: TRBJ2-4

CDR3 protein: ASSLGPAGGSDTQY
V gene: TRBV5-1
clone size: -
J gene: TRBJ2-3

CDR3 protein: ASALPEVFYNSPLH
V gene: TRBV19
clone size: -
J gene: TRBJ1-6

CDR3 protein: ASSQEGHYGNTIY
V gene: TRBV3-1
clone size: many
J gene: TRBJ1-3

CDR3 protein: ASSSYGQLNTEAF
V gene: TRBV5-6
clone size: many
J gene: TRBJ1-1

CDR3 protein: ASSLMGSYEQY
V gene: TRBV7-9
clone size: many
J gene: TRBJ2-7

CDR3 protein: SALNDGNPNYGYT
V gene: TRBV20-1
clone size: -
J gene: TRBJ1-2

CDR3 protein: ASSEDSGSYNEQF
V gene: TRBV2
clone size: many
J gene: TRBJ2-1

CDR3 protein: ASSIGVSRERSYNEQF
V gene: TRBV19
clone size: once
J gene: TRBJ2-1

CDR3 protein: ASSATSGGATETQY
V gene: TRBV9
clone size: -
J gene: TRBJ2-5

CDR3 protein: ASSYYSGRVRELF
V gene: TRBV6-5
clone size: -
J gene: TRBJ2-2

CDR3 protein: ASSYDQNGYT
V gene: TRBV5-1
clone size: many
J gene: TRBJ1-2

CDR3 protein: SAALNEQF
V gene: TRBV20-1
clone size: many
J gene: TRBJ2-1

CDR3 protein: ASSFSGRGTGELF
V gene: TRBV11-2
clone size: many
J gene: TRBJ2-2

CDR3 protein: ASTPTLRGSYEQY
V gene: TRBV19
clone size: -
J gene: TRBJ2-7

CDR3 protein: ATRRGSTGELF
V gene: TRBV19
clone size: -
J gene: TRBJ2-2

CDR3 protein: ASSRDREQYYGYT
V gene: TRBV6-1
clone size: many
J gene: TRBJ1-2

CDR3 protein: ASSLSRDRNEQY
V gene: TRBV11-1
clone size: many
J gene: TRBJ2-7

CDR3 protein: ASSLPGGGTGELF
V gene: TRBV7-9
clone size: -
J gene: TRBJ2-2

CDR3 protein: TSAEGASVKNIQY
V gene: TRBV2
clone size: -
J gene: TRBJ2-4

CDR3 protein: ASSFIDGTDTQY
V gene: TRBV19
clone size: -
J gene: TRBJ2-3

CDR3 protein: SARDTHEQY
V gene: TRBV20-1
clone size: few
J gene: TRBJ2-7

CDR3 protein: ASSQVPGESNEQY
V gene: TRBV4-2
clone size: many
J gene: TRBJ2-7

CDR3 protein: ASSPAGSDTQY
V gene: TRBV11-3
clone size: few
J gene: TRBJ2-3

CDR3 protein: ASSFWTAHYGYT
V gene: TRBV12-3/TRBV12-4
clone size: many
J gene: TRBJ1-2

CDR3 protein: ASSQGARNTGELF
V gene: TRBV14
clone size: few
J gene: TRBJ2-2

CDR3 protein: ASSRRSVRINIEQY
V gene: TRBV6-2/TRBV6-3
clone size: few
J gene: TRBJ2-7

CDR3 protein: ASSDQGSDSPLH
V gene: TRBV19
clone size: -
J gene: TRBJ1-6

CDR3 protein: ATSSDLTGGGEKLF
V gene: TRBV15
clone size: -
J gene: TRBJ1-4

CDR3 protein: ASSLAGYNQPQH
V gene: TRBV12-3/TRBV12-4
clone size: many
J gene: TRBJ1-5

CDR3 protein: ASSLRLGREKLF
V gene: TRBV5-8
clone size: many
J gene: TRBJ1-4

CDR3 protein: SARSLQGLPDTQY
V gene: TRBV20-1
clone size: many
J gene: TRBJ2-3

CDR3 protein: ASSLVPGEEY
V gene: TRBV7-6
clone size: -
J gene: TRBJ2-5

CDR3 protein: ASSYNGAMNTEAF
V gene: TRBV6-5
clone size: many
J gene: TRBJ1-1

CDR3 protein: ASSGAAGPQETQY
V gene: TRBV10-1
clone size: many
J gene: TRBJ2-5

CDR3 protein: ASSTPGGIDTEAF
V gene: TRBV12-3/TRBV12-4
clone size: many
J gene: TRBJ1-1